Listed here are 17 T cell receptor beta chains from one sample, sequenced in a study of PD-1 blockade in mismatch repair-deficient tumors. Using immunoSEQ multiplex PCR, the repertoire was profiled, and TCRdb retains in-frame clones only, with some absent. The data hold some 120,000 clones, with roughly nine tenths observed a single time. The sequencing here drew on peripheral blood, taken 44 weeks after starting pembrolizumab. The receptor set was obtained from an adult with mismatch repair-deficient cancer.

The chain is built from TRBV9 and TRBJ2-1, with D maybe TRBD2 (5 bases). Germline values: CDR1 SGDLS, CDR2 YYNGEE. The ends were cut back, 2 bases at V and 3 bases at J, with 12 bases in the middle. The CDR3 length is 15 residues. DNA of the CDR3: TGTGCCAGCAGCGTCGACTATTCTTACTACAATGAGCAGTTCTTC. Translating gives CASSVDYSYYNEQFF. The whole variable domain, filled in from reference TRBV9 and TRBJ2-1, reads DSGVTQTPKHLITATGQRVTLRCSPRSGDLSVYWYQQSLDQGLQFLIQYYNGEERAKGNILERFSAQQFPDLHSELNLSSLELGDSALYFCASSVDYSYYNEQFFGPGTRLTVL.

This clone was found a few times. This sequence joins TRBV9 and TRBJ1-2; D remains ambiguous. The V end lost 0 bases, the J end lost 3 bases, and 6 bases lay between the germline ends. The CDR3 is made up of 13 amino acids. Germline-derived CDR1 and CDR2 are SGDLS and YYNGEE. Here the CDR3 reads CASSVGDDYGYTF. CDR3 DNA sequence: TGTGCCAGCAGCGTAGGGGATGACTATGGCTACACCTTC.

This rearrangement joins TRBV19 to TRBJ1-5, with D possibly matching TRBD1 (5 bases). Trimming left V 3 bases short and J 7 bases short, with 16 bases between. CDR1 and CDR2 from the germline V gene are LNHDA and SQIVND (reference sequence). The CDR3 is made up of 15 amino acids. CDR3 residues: CASSMVGGDGQPQHF. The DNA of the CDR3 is TGTGCCAGTAGTATGGTAGGCGGGGACGGGCAGCCCCAGCATTTT.

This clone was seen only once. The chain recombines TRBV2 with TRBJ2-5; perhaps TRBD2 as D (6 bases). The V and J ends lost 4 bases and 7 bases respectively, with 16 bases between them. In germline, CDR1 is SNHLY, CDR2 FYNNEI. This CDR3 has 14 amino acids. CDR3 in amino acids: CASSVGGPPVTQYF. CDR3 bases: TGTGCCAGCAGTGTTGGAGGGCCCCCTGTGACCCAGTACTTC.

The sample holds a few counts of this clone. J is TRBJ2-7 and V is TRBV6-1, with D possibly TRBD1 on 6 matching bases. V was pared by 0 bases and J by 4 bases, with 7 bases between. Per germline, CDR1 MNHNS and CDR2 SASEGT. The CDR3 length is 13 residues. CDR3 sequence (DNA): TGTGCCAGCAGTGAAGCGAGGGGGTACGAGCAGTACTTC. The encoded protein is CASSEARGYEQYF.

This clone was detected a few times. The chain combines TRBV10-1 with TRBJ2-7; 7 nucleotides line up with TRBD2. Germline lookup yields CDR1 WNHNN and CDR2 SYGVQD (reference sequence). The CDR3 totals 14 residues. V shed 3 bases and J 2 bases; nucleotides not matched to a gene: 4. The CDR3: CASSEQAGAYEQYF. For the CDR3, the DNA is TGCGCCAGCAGTGAACAGGCGGGAGCCTACGAGCAGTACTTC.

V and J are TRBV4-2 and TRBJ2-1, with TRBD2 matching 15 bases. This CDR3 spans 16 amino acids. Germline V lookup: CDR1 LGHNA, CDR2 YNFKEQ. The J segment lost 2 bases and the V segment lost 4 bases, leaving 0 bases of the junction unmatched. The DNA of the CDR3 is TGTGCCAGCAGCCGGACTAGCGGGAGGGCCTACAATGAGCAGTTCTTC. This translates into CASSRTSGRAYNEQFF.

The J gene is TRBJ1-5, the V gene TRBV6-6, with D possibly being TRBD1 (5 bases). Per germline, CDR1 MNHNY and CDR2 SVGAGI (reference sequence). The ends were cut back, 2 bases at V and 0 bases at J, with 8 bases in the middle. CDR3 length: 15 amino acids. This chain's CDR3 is CASSYGAGSNQPQHF. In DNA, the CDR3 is TGTGCCAGCAGTTACGGGGCGGGTAGCAATCAGCCCCAGCATTTT.

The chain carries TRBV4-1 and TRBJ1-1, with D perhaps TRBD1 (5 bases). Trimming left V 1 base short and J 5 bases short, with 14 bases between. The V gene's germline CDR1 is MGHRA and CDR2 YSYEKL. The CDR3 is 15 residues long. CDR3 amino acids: CASSQGRVLGTEAFF. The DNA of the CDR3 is TGCGCCAGCAGCCAAGGCAGGGTATTGGGAACTGAAGCTTTCTTT.

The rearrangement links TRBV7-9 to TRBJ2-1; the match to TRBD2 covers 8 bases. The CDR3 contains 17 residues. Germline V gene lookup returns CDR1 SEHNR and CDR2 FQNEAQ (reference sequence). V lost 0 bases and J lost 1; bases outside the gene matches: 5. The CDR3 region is CASSLAAGVESYNEQFF. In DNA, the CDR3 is TGTGCCAGCAGCTTAGCAGCGGGAGTTGAATCCTACAATGAGCAGTTCTTC.

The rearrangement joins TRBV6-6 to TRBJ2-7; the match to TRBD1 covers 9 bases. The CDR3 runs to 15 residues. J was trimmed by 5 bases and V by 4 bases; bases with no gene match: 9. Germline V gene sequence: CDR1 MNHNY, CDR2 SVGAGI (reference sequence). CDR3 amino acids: CASSSMDRGIDEQYF. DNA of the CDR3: TGTGCCAGCAGTTCCATGGACAGGGGAATTGACGAGCAGTACTTC.

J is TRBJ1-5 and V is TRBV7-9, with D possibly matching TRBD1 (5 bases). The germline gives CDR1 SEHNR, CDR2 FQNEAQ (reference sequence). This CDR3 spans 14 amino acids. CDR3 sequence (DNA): TGTGCAAGCCGGGCGGAGGGGAGCAATCAGCCCCAGCATTTT. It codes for CASRAEGSNQPQHF.

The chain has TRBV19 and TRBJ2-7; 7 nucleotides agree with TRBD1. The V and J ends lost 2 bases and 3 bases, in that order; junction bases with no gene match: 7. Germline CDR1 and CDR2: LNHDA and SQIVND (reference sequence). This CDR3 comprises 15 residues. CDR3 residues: CASSISGDSLYEQYF. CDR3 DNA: TGTGCCAGTAGTATAAGTGGGGACAGTCTCTACGAGCAGTACTTC.

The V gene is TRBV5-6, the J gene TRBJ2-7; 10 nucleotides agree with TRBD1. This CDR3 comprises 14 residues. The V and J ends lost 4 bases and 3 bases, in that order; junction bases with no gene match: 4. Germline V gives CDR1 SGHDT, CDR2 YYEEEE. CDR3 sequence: CASSPGQGSYEQYF. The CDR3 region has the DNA TGTGCCAGCAGCCCGGGACAGGGGAGCTACGAGCAGTACTTC.

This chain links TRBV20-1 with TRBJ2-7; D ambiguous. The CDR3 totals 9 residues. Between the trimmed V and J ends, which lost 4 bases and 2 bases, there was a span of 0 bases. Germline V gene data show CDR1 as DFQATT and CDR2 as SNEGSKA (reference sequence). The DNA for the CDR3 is TGCAGTGCTACCTACGAGCAGTACTTC. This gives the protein CSATYEQYF.

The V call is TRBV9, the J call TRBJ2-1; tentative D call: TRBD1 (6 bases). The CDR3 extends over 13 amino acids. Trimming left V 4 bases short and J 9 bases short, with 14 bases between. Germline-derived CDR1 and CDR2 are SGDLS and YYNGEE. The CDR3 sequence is CASSPQRGIEQFF. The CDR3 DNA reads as TGTGCCAGCAGCCCCCAAAGGGGGATTGAGCAGTTCTTC.

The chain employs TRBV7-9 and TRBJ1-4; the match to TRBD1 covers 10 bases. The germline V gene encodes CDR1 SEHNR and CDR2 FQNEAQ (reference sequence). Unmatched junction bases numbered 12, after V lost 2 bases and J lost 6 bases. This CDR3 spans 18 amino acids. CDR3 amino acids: CASSLRPPPGTGDEKLFF. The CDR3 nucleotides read TGTGCCAGCAGCTTAAGGCCCCCACCCGGGACAGGGGATGAAAAACTGTTTTTT.